This record looks at one T cell receptor beta chain sequence and its context. Its antigen is undetermined. The PCR employed 60 Vbeta primers together with 13 Jbeta primers. Here immunoSEQ multiplex PCR was the method, and the copy in TCRdb shows in-frame clones only, minus some. The table has under 250,000 clones, approximately 87% seen once. CDR3 length: 14 amino acids. Germline V gene data show CDR1 as SGHRS and CDR2 as YFSETQ. Trimming cost V 4 bases and J 5 bases; bases outside gene matches: 6. This sample is part of a study of cytomegalovirus exposure and HLA in healthy donors. Study as a whole: Within an early data release were around 87 million unique TCRs drawn from HLA-typed donors.

Whole-study results and caveats: Most sequenced TCRs were rare (though some public TCRs occurred in many donors). Presence/absence analyses assumed roughly uniform sequencing depth across donors, which may not hold.

What was sequenced was PBMCs. The clonotype originates from a human donor in good health. This chain connects TRBV5-1 to TRBJ1-1, with TRBD1 matching 9 bases. The CDR3 nucleotides read TGCGCCAGCAGCCGGGGACAGGGAGAGACTGAAGCTTTCTTT. It specifies CASSRGQGETEAFF.